This TCR beta chain is from a study of OX40 agonist ivuxolimab in advanced cancers. The germline V gene encodes CDR1 MNHEY and CDR2 SVGAGI. V shed 10 bases, J shed 2 bases, and the junction held 8 bases outside the gene matches. The CDR3 consists of 14 residues. TCRdb keeps only in-frame clones here, not all; method: immunoSEQ multiplex PCR. The sample yields around 35,000 clones, 70% to 90% seen once. The clonotype was recovered from an adult with an advanced solid tumor such as melanoma, head and neck, liver or kidney cancer. This specimen consisted of CD4+ or CD8+ T cells sorted from blood, obtained in a trial of the OX40 agonist ivuxolimab. This chain joins TRBV6-5 and TRBJ1-2; TRBD1 aligns across 9 bases. The CDR3 DNA is TGTGCCACGATGGGGGGGACAGGGAACTATGGCTACACCTTC. Its protein product is CATMGGTGNYGYTF.